These 30 T cell receptor beta chains share one sample of origin, sequenced in a study of blood T cells in healthy people across ages. For the second PCR, which ran for roughly 6 to 11 cycles, a sample-barcoded 5' primer and a J-beta primer mix were used. TCRdb re-derived calls from the 5' RACE reads in MiXCR, one entry per CDR3 protein. Of hundreds of thousands of distinct CDR3 sequences in the sample, about 51% were seen once. Sequencing was performed on blood. These receptors were obtained from a woman of 80 years or more in good health.

This chain links TRBV20-1 with TRBJ2-1, with 7 bases fitting TRBD2. Germline values: CDR1 DFQATT, CDR2 SNEGSKA (reference sequence). V dropped 3 bases and J dropped 4; count of bases not matched to a gene: 6. This CDR3 contains 14 residues. The CDR3: CSASFGGGYNEQFF. The DNA of the CDR3 is TGCAGTGCTAGTTTCGGCGGGGGATACAATGAGCAGTTCTTC.

The chain couples TRBV19 to TRBJ2-1; D ambiguous. The CDR3 sequence is 11 residues long. V was cut by 5 bases and J by 7 bases, with 6 bases left in between. Germline-derived CDR1 and CDR2 are LNHDA and SQIVND (reference sequence). The CDR3 here is CASSWVNEQFF. The CDR3, as DNA: TGTGCCAGTAGTTGGGTTAATGAGCAGTTCTTC.

This sequence joins TRBV7-3 and TRBJ2-1; TRBD2 agrees at 8 bases. There are 14 residues in the CDR3. With V trimmed by 4 bases and J by 10 bases, 9 bases remained unmatched. Germline lookup yields CDR1 SGHTA and CDR2 FQGTGA. The CDR3 sequence is CASSSGGASREQFF. Written as DNA, the CDR3 is TGTGCCAGCAGCTCCGGGGGGGCTAGCCGGGAGCAGTTCTTC.

This clonotype was seen a few times. The rearrangement uses TRBV5-1 and TRBJ1-2, with D hard to call. The CDR3 is 15 residues long. Trimming left V 4 bases short and J 1 base short, with 14 bases between. Germline V gives CDR1 SGHRS, CDR2 YFSETQ. CDR3: CASSLGVNYNYGYTF. In DNA form, the CDR3 reads TGCGCCAGCAGCCTGGGAGTCAATTATAACTATGGCTACACCTTC.

The table lists this clonotype with a count of one. The chain has TRBV7-9 and TRBJ2-5, with D possibly TRBD2 on 7 matching bases. CDR3 length: 15 residues. The ends were cut back, 5 bases at V and 2 bases at J, with 15 bases in the middle. From germline, CDR1 is SEHNR and CDR2 FQNEAQ (reference sequence). Written as DNA, the CDR3 is TGTGCCAGCAGCCCACGAGGGGGGGCTCAAGAGACCCAGTACTTC. Amino acids: CASSPRGGAQETQYF.

The chain recombines TRBV27 with TRBJ2-2, with 11 positions matching TRBD2. Germline lookup yields CDR1 MNHEY and CDR2 SMNVEV (reference sequence). J gave up 2 bases and V 7 bases, and 12 bases lay outside the gene matches. The length of the CDR3 is 18 residues. Written as DNA, the CDR3 is TGTGCCAGCAAGCGGGGGACTAGCGGCTCTTTTAACACCGGGGAGCTGTTTTTT. This encodes CASKRGTSGSFNTGELFF.

As concerns this clonotype: A read error may explain this, as a much larger clone is one base away. The chain links TRBV5-1 to TRBJ2-5, with TRBD2 as a possible D gene (5 bases). V was cut by 0 bases and J by 11 bases, with 17 bases left in between. This CDR3 is built from 14 residues. Germline CDR1 reads SGHRS; CDR2 reads YFSETQ. CDR3: CASSLARKAGEQYF. DNA for the CDR3: TGCGCCAGCAGCTTGGCCAGGAAGGCGGGTGAGCAGTACTTC.

In its sample, this clonotype was seen many times. The chain carries TRBV5-6 and TRBJ2-1, with TRBD1 identical over 9 bases. The germline V gene has CDR1 SGHDT and CDR2 YYEEEE. V was clipped by 4 bases and J by 3 bases; unmatched bases: 8. The CDR3 consists of 16 residues. CDR3 DNA: TGTGCCAGCAGCCATATTGGACAGGGGAACTACAATGAGCAGTTCTTC. Amino acids: CASSHIGQGNYNEQFF.

The chain employs TRBV6-1 and TRBJ2-5, with TRBD1 matching over 11 bases. Matching the DNA end better, TRBJ2-7 makes the J call doubtful. The germline V gene encodes CDR1 MNHNS and CDR2 SASEGT. CDR3 length equals 14 residues. The CDR3 DNA reads TGTGCCATCAAAGGGACAGGGGGTCCCTACGAGCAGTACTTC. Its translation: CAIKGTGGPYEQYF.

As regards this clonotype: A junction boundary mismatches the germline segment, possibly from a read error. The CDR3 coding sequence is TGCGCCAGCAGCTTGGGGGGCGTTAGCTCCTACAATGAGCGGTTCTTC. Its protein is CASSLGGVSSYNERFF. This rearrangement joins TRBV5-1 to TRBJ2-1; maybe TRBD1 (5 bases). The CDR3 consists of 16 residues. CDR1 and CDR2 from the germline V gene are SGHRS and YFSETQ.

V usage is TRBV4-2 and J usage is TRBJ1-2; TRBD1 is a possible D gene (6 bases). Trimming removed 1 base from V and 3 bases from J, with 15 bases in between. The germline V gene encodes CDR1 LGHNA and CDR2 YNFKEQ. This CDR3 comprises 16 residues. The CDR3 protein is CASSQGLGDKDYGYTF. The CDR3 DNA reads TGTGCCAGCAGCCAAGGTTTAGGGGACAAGGACTATGGCTACACCTTC.

This chain connects TRBV20-1 to TRBJ2-1; D not resolved. V gave up 3 bases and J gave up 7 bases, with 7 bases separating them. CDR1 is DFQATT and CDR2 is SNEGSKA in the germline V gene (reference sequence). The CDR3 extends over 11 amino acids. The chain's CDR3 is CSASASNEQFF. CDR3 nucleotides: TGCAGTGCTAGTGCGAGTAATGAGCAGTTCTTC.

This chain connects TRBV2 to TRBJ2-3, with 10 positions matching TRBD2. The length of the CDR3 is 14 residues. Losses at the gene ends were 5 bases for V and 5 bases for J; bases not matched to a gene: 4. The germline V gene has CDR1 SNHLY and CDR2 FYNNEI. CDR3 region: CASSLAGALDTQYF. The CDR3 nucleotides are TGTGCCAGCAGTCTAGCGGGGGCCCTAGATACGCAGTATTTT.

This clonotype was recorded once. The V and J genes are TRBV10-3 and TRBJ2-2, with D perhaps matching TRBD2 (6 bases). V gave up 6 bases and J gave up 6 bases, with 14 bases separating them. Germline assignment: CDR1 ENHRY and CDR2 SYGVKD. CDR3 length equals 14 residues. The DNA for the CDR3 is TGTGCCATCAGCCCCGGGACTCCCGCCGGGGAGCTGTTTTTT. Its translation is CAISPGTPAGELFF.

This clonotype has ten or more counts. V and J are TRBV20-1 and TRBJ2-5, with TRBD2 matching over 12 bases. In germline, CDR1 is DFQATT, CDR2 SNEGSKA (reference sequence). The trim removed 6 bases at V and 2 bases at J, leaving 13 bases unmatched. This CDR3 spans 17 amino acids. CDR3: CSARGLAGGPLQETQYF. The CDR3 DNA sequence: TGCAGTGCCCGGGGGCTAGCGGGAGGGCCTTTACAAGAGACCCAGTACTTC.

This clonotype was observed many times. This sequence joins TRBV7-3 and TRBJ2-1, with TRBD2 matching 13 bases. CDR1 SGHTA and CDR2 FQGTGA come from the germline V gene. The CDR3 is 15 residues long. Trimming removed 6 bases from V and 8 bases from J; junction bases left unmatched: 7. For the CDR3, the DNA is TGTGCCAGCAGGCGGACTAGCGGGAGTGGAGATGAGCAGTTCTTC. It yields the protein CASRRTSGSGDEQFF.

The chain couples TRBV6-1 to TRBJ2-5; 10 bases fit TRBD2. The DNA end lines up better with TRBJ2-7; the J call may be wrong. The CDR3 is 15 amino acids. Germline V gene data show CDR1 as MNHNS and CDR2 as SASEGT. The CDR3 DNA reads as TGTGCCAGCAGTAGCGGGAGGGTTAACGCGGCCGAGCAGTACTTC. This gives the protein CASSSGRVNAAEQYF.

As for this clonotype: A much bigger clone sits one base away, suggesting this may be a read error. The chain recombines TRBV20-1 with TRBJ2-7; 10 bases align to TRBD2. V lost 6 bases to trimming and J lost 5 bases; unmatched junction nucleotides: 13. There are 15 residues in the CDR3. Germline V gives CDR1 DFQATT, CDR2 SNEGSKA (reference sequence). The CDR3 protein is CSAGLRGLAKDEQYF. DNA for the CDR3: TGCAGTGCCGGTTTGAGGGGACTAGCGAAAGACGAGCAGTACTTC.

The chain carries TRBV30 and TRBJ2-3; TRBD1 agrees at 7 bases. The CDR3 is 12 residues long. CDR1 is GTSNPN, CDR2 SVGIG, per germline (reference sequence). With 3 bases clipped from V and 6 bases from J, the junction kept 3 bases outside the gene matches. The CDR3 bases are TGTGCCTGGAGAAAGGGGGCGGATACGCAGTATTTT. As protein: CAWRKGADTQYF. Drawing the rest from reference TRBV30 and TRBJ2-3, the complete variable domain is SQTIHQWPATLVQPVGSPLSLECTVEGTSNPNLYWYRQAAGRGLQLLFYSVGIGQISSEVPQNLSASRPQDRQFILSSKKLLLSDSGFYLCAWRKGADTQYFGPGTRLTVL.

The sample holds many counts of this clonotype. The chain has TRBV5-8 and TRBJ2-1; 13 nucleotides align to TRBD2. The V segment lost 3 bases and the J segment 9 bases; nucleotides outside the gene matches: 6. CDR1 is SGHTS, CDR2 YDEGEE, per germline. This CDR3 has 15 residues. In nucleotides, the CDR3 is TGTGCCAGCAGCTCCGGACTAGCGGGAGTTGGTGAGCAGTTCTTC. It codes for CASSSGLAGVGEQFF.

The genes are TRBV6-2 or TRBV6-3 and TRBJ1-5, with TRBD1 as a possible D gene (6 bases). This CDR3 is 15 amino acids long. Trimming pared 6 bases from V and 0 bases from J, leaving 12 bases between. The V gene's germline CDR1 is MNHEY and CDR2 SVGEGT. This chain's CDR3 is CASRLYRDSNQPQHF. The CDR3 nucleotides are TGTGCCAGCAGACTGTACAGGGATAGCAATCAGCCCCAGCATTTT.

In its sample, this clonotype was seen many times. The genes are TRBV12-3 or TRBV12-4 and TRBJ1-5; maybe TRBD1 (5 bases). The V gene lost 8 bases and the J gene lost 4 bases, with 18 bases spanning the gap. CDR3 length: 15 residues. As DNA, the CDR3 is TGTGCCAGCGGACCACGGGTTGGGGGGAATCAGCCCCAGCATTTT. It is translated as CASGPRVGGNQPQHF.

In the case of this clonotype: This may come from a read error, since a much larger clone is one base off. V gene TRBV20-1 combines with J gene TRBJ2-1; TRBD1 aligns across 8 bases. The end of the DNA aligns better with TRBJ2-7, so the J call may be wrong. The CDR3 runs 15 residues. Germline-derived CDR1 and CDR2 are DFQATT and SNEGSKA (reference sequence). The CDR3 loop reads CSASVPDRVYNEQYF. CDR3 DNA sequence: TGCAGTGCTAGTGTCCCGGACAGGGTCTACAATGAGCAGTACTTC.

The chain recombines TRBV2 with TRBJ2-1, with 7 positions matching TRBD2. The CDR3 covers 15 residues. Germline trimming cut 1 base from V and 5 bases from J; bases unmatched to any gene: 5. Germline V gene sequence: CDR1 SNHLY, CDR2 FYNNEI. CDR3 protein: CASSEGLAVHNEQFF. The CDR3 nucleotides are TGTGCCAGCAGTGAAGGGCTAGCGGTCCACAATGAGCAGTTCTTC.

Comments on this clonotype: A clone one base away is much larger, so this may be a read error. The chain recombines TRBV20-1 with TRBJ1-2, with TRBD1 matching 10 bases. Germline V gives CDR1 DFQATT, CDR2 SNEGSKA (reference sequence). The CDR3 sequence is 13 residues long. The DNA of the CDR3 is TGCGGTGCCTCGGACAGGGGGAACTATGGCTACACCTTC. Amino acid sequence: CGASDRGNYGYTF.

V usage is TRBV20-1 and J usage is TRBJ2-3; 7 bases are shared with TRBD2. The CDR3 is made up of 13 amino acids. CDR1 DFQATT and CDR2 SNEGSKA come from the germline V gene (reference sequence). V was clipped by 3 bases and J by 5 bases; unmatched bases: 5. CDR3 sequence (DNA): TGCAGTGCTAGGGTGGGACTAATAGATACGCAGTATTTT. Amino acid sequence: CSARVGLIDTQYF.

This chain joins TRBV12-3 or TRBV12-4 and TRBJ1-2; D remains ambiguous. The CDR3 is 12 residues long. V was shortened by 7 bases and J by 4 bases, with 10 bases between the two germline ends. CDR3 amino acids: CASTLRGYGYTF. In nucleotides, the CDR3 is TGTGCCAGCACCCTACGTGGCTATGGCTACACCTTC.

V is TRBV29-1 and J is TRBJ2-1; 9 nucleotides align to TRBD2. Trimming took 7 bases from V and 4 from J; bases not matched to a gene: 5. From germline, CDR1 is SQVTM and CDR2 ANQGSEA. The CDR3 runs 13 residues. CDR3 region: CSALAGQYNEQFF. CDR3 bases: TGCAGCGCCCTAGCGGGACAATACAATGAGCAGTTCTTC.

The gene calls are TRBV9 and TRBJ2-1; weak D call: TRBD2 (6 bases). CDR3 length: 17 residues. V was trimmed by 0 bases and J by 4 bases, leaving 17 bases between them. Germline V gene data show CDR1 as SGDLS and CDR2 as YYNGEE. The CDR3 DNA is TGTGCCAGCAGCGTAGCAACCGGGACTGGTATTTACAATGAGCAGTTCTTC. Translated: CASSVATGTGIYNEQFF.

The chain recombines TRBV18 with TRBJ2-3, with TRBD2 matching 7 bases. J was trimmed by 4 bases and V by 1 base; bases with no gene match: 5. The CDR3 totals 15 residues. Germline loops: CDR1 KGHSH, CDR2 LQKENI. CDR3 sequence: CASSPQEGRADTQYF. The CDR3 DNA reads TGTGCCAGCTCACCACAGGAGGGGAGGGCAGATACGCAGTATTTT.